A single sample gave rise to the 27 T cell receptor beta chains below, sequenced in a study of blood T cells in healthy people across ages. A second roughly 6 to 11 cycle PCR used barcoded and J-beta primers. TCRdb independently ran MiXCR on the 5' RACE reads; one entry per CDR3 protein. The data hold 1.5 million to 1.9 million distinct CDR3 sequences, with 35% to 45% observed a single time. What was sequenced was blood. The receptors shown here come from a young woman in good health.

About this clonotype itself: Being one base from a much bigger clone, this may be a read error. This chain connects TRBV12-3 or TRBV12-4 to TRBJ2-1; D is tentatively TRBD1 or TRBD2 (6 bases each). V gave up 6 bases and J gave up 13 bases, with 22 bases separating them. This CDR3 has 14 amino acids. CDR3 sequence: CASSPLQGGETQFF. In nucleotides, the CDR3 is TGTGCCAGCAGCCCATTACAGGGAGGAGAGACCCAGTTCTTC.

The rearrangement uses TRBV28 and TRBJ2-5, with D perhaps matching TRBD1 or TRBD2 (7 bases each). V was pared by 8 bases and J by 4 bases, with 14 bases between. Germline assignment: CDR1 MDHEN and CDR2 SYDVKM. This CDR3 comprises 13 residues. The CDR3 sequence is CASYTGEGETQYF. The CDR3 nucleotides read TGTGCCAGCTATACAGGGGAGGGAGAGACCCAGTACTTC.

This chain connects TRBV7-9 to TRBJ1-4; D ambiguous. V was shortened by 1 base and J by 0 bases, with 9 bases between the two germline ends. The V gene's germline CDR1 is SEHNR and CDR2 FQNEAQ (reference sequence). The CDR3 covers 16 residues. Written as DNA, the CDR3 is TGTGCCAGCAGCTTAGACCCACGGGCAACTAATGAAAAACTGTTTTTT. Encoded protein: CASSLDPRATNEKLFF.

The chain couples TRBV29-1 to TRBJ1-1; D unresolved. CDR1 and CDR2 (germline): SQVTM, ANQGSEA. The CDR3 is 13 residues long. Trimming took off 3 bases at V and 1 base at J, with 9 bases between the two ends. The CDR3 DNA is TGCAGCGTTGATAACCGTGAGAACACTGAAGCTTTCTTT. The encoded protein is CSVDNRENTEAFF.

With respect to this clonotype: A much more abundant neighbour one base away suggests this may be a read error. V gene TRBV12-3 or TRBV12-4 combines with J gene TRBJ2-1, with a tentative D call TRBD1 (6 bases). The CDR3 is made up of 12 amino acids. The CDR3 sequence: CAGSIQGNEQFF. The CDR3 DNA reads as TGTGCCGGCAGTATACAGGGCAATGAGCAGTTCTTC.

The chain joins TRBV10-3 to TRBJ2-1; 8 bases map to TRBD1. This CDR3 is built from 13 residues. The ends lost 6 bases at V and 4 bases at J; junction bases unmatched: 2. Germline loops: CDR1 ENHRY, CDR2 SYGVKD. The CDR3 sequence is CAIRDREYNEQFF. In nucleotides, the CDR3 is TGTGCCATCAGGGACAGGGAGTACAATGAGCAGTTCTTC.

The gene calls are TRBV7-3 and TRBJ2-7; 8 bases match TRBD2. Germline trimming cut 4 bases from V and 7 bases from J; bases unmatched to any gene: 18. The CDR3 has 17 residues. The germline gives CDR1 SGHTA, CDR2 FQGTGA. CDR3 protein: CASSSYSGERGYNEQYF. The CDR3 DNA reads as TGTGCCAGCAGCTCATATAGCGGGGAAAGAGGCTACAATGAGCAGTACTTC.

The chain recombines TRBV9 with TRBJ2-3; 10 bases align to TRBD2. V lost 2 bases, J lost 3 bases, and 12 bases stayed unmatched. CDR1 SGDLS and CDR2 YYNGEE come from the germline V gene. The CDR3 contains 18 residues. In nucleotides, the CDR3 is TGTGCCAGCAGCGTTCCTGTGTTAGCGGGGGGTTCGACAGATACGCAGTATTTT. The encoded protein is CASSVPVLAGGSTDTQYF.

The table lists this clonotype with many counts. The chain employs TRBV4-1 and TRBJ1-1; no definite D call. The germline V gene has CDR1 MGHRA and CDR2 YSYEKL. This CDR3 spans 14 amino acids. The germline V and J ends were trimmed by 2 bases and 1 base, with 8 bases remaining between them. The CDR3 region has the DNA TGCGCCAGCAGCCAAAGGACCGGGAACACTGAAGCTTTCTTT. Translating gives CASSQRTGNTEAFF.

The chain combines TRBV7-2 with TRBJ2-3, with a tentative D call TRBD2 (5 bases). This CDR3 spans 15 amino acids. V lost 5 bases, J lost 0 bases, and 12 bases lay in between. Germline V gene lookup returns CDR1 SGHTA and CDR2 FQGNSA. The CDR3 bases are TGTGCCAGCAGCGTTGGACTGGGTAGCACAGATACGCAGTATTTT. Protein sequence: CASSVGLGSTDTQYF.

Note on this clonotype: A read error may produce the germline difference seen at one junction end. J is TRBJ2-7 and V is TRBV10-3; 9 nucleotides line up with TRBD1. This CDR3 has 15 residues. Germline lookup yields CDR1 ENHRY and CDR2 SYGVKD. CDR3 sequence (DNA): TGTGCCATCGGTGAGTCGCCGGGACAGGGCGACGAGCAGTACTTC. It is translated as CAIGESPGQGDEQYF.

This chain connects TRBV6-6 to TRBJ2-1; D call uncertain. CDR3 size: 11 residues. V shed 1 base and J shed 9 bases, with 4 bases lying between them. Germline CDR1 and CDR2: MNHNY and SVGAGI (reference sequence). CDR3 DNA: TGTGCCAGCAGTTACTACCGTGAGCAGTTCTTC. Its protein is CASSYYREQFF.

This clonotype was found a few times. V usage is TRBV9 and J usage is TRBJ2-1, with 9 bases that match TRBD2. The germline gives CDR1 SGDLS, CDR2 YYNGEE. Losses at the gene ends were 0 bases for V and 9 bases for J; bases not matched to a gene: 10. The CDR3 is made up of 16 amino acids. The CDR3 DNA is TGTGCCAGCAGCGTAGAAATTGGCGGGGGGGCCGGTGAGCAGTTCTTC. Protein: CASSVEIGGGAGEQFF.

The genes are TRBV27 and TRBJ1-5, with D tentatively TRBD1 (6 bases). CDR1 MNHEY and CDR2 SMNVEV come from the germline V gene (reference sequence). The CDR3 is made up of 16 amino acids. The germline V and J ends were trimmed by 5 bases and 1 base, with 15 bases remaining between them. The CDR3 loop reads CASSASGVQSNQPQHF. The CDR3 region has the DNA TGTGCCAGCAGTGCGTCAGGGGTCCAGAGCAATCAGCCCCAGCATTTT.

This clonotype came up once. The rearrangement links TRBV20-1 to TRBJ2-1, with D perhaps matching TRBD2 (6 bases). This CDR3 spans 17 amino acids. In germline, CDR1 is DFQATT, CDR2 SNEGSKA (reference sequence). V was trimmed by 0 bases and J by 9 bases, leaving 24 bases between them. Written as DNA, the CDR3 is TGCAGTGCTAGAGATCGGGCTAGCGCGGCGTTCAGAGGTGAGCAGTTCTTC. Protein sequence: CSARDRASAAFRGEQFF.

This clonotype was observed many times. The junction departs from the called germline gene at one end, perhaps through a read error. The chain links TRBV5-1 to TRBJ1-6; no definite D call. Germline CDR1 is SGHRS and CDR2 is YFSETQ. This CDR3 is built from 12 residues. This CDR3 is CASSLGDSPLHF. As DNA, the CDR3 is TGTGCCAGCAGCCTTGGGGATTCACCCCTCCACTTT.

The rearrangement links TRBV28 to TRBJ1-2, with D unclear. The ends were cut back, 8 bases at V and 3 bases at J, with 16 bases in the middle. The CDR3 loop spans 14 amino acids. Germline CDR1 and CDR2: MDHEN and SYDVKM. The DNA of the CDR3 is TGTGCCAGCCTTGAAGGCCAGCACTACTATGGCTACACCTTC. The encoded protein is CASLEGQHYYGYTF.

This clonotype came up a few times. The chain carries TRBV7-9 and TRBJ2-3; 9 nucleotides agree with TRBD1. CDR3 length equals 14 residues. The V and J ends lost 5 bases and 6 bases, in that order; junction bases with no gene match: 6. Germline lookup yields CDR1 SEHNR and CDR2 FQNEAQ (reference sequence). The CDR3 nucleotides are TGTGCCAGCAGCACCGGGACAGGGATTGATACGCAGTATTTT. It yields the protein CASSTGTGIDTQYF.

The CDR3 is CASLQHVDTEAFF. CDR3 nucleotides: TGTGCCAGCCTCCAGCATGTCGACACTGAAGCTTTCTTT. The chain joins TRBV2 to TRBJ1-1; D is unclear. Germline CDR1 and CDR2: SNHLY and FYNNEI. Trimming took 8 bases from V and 3 from J, leaving 13 bases between them. This CDR3 contains 13 residues.

The chain combines TRBV7-9 with TRBJ2-1, with D maybe TRBD2 (5 bases). This CDR3 comprises 15 residues. V lost 2 bases, J lost 1 base, and 9 bases lay in between. Germline loops: CDR1 SEHNR, CDR2 FQNEAQ (reference sequence). The CDR3, as DNA: TGTGCCAGCAGCTTAATTGACTATTCCTACAATGAGCAGTTCTTC. It specifies CASSLIDYSYNEQFF.

The chain joins TRBV13 to TRBJ2-7; 8 bases agree with TRBD2. The junction had 9 bases not matched to a gene; V was cut back by 11 bases and J by 0 bases. Per germline, CDR1 PRHDT and CDR2 FYEKMQ (reference sequence). This CDR3 spans 14 amino acids. The CDR3: CACRKRGNSYEQYF. DNA for the CDR3: TGTGCCTGTCGGAAGCGGGGGAACTCCTACGAGCAGTACTTC.

CDR3 amino acids: CSVRQIMNTEAFF. The DNA of the CDR3 is TGCAGCGTCCGACAGATCATGAACACTGAAGCTTTCTTT. The chain links TRBV29-1 to TRBJ1-1; D might be TRBD1 (5 bases). CDR1 is SQVTM, CDR2 ANQGSEA, per germline. V dropped 6 bases and J dropped 0 bases, with 11 bases sitting between them. CDR3 length equals 13 residues.

This chain uses TRBV5-6 with TRBJ1-1; D unresolved. Germline V gene data show CDR1 as SGHDT and CDR2 as YYEEEE. V lost 1 base, J lost 8 bases, and 12 bases lay in between. There are 13 residues in the CDR3. CDR3 in amino acids: CASSLILQEEAFF. The CDR3 bases are TGTGCCAGCAGCTTGATCCTGCAGGAAGAAGCTTTCTTT.

With respect to this clonotype: This may stem from a read error, because a much larger clone lies one nucleotide away. This chain links TRBV20-1 with TRBJ2-3; 7 bases are a match to TRBD1. CDR1 DFQATT and CDR2 SNEGSKA come from the germline V gene (reference sequence). V dropped 5 bases and J dropped 2; count of bases not matched to a gene: 1. The CDR3 totals 12 residues. The CDR3 sequence is CSAGTVTDTQYF. In nucleotides, the CDR3 is TGCAGTGCTGGGACAGTCACAGATACGCAGTATTTT.

The chain couples TRBV27 to TRBJ1-6; tentative D call: TRBD1 (5 bases). Germline V gives CDR1 MNHEY, CDR2 SMNVEV (reference sequence). V lost 5 bases to trimming and J lost 7 bases, with 15 bases between them. The CDR3 totals 15 residues. The CDR3 is CASSTKVGGNSPLHF. CDR3 nucleotide sequence: TGTGCCAGCAGTACAAAAGTGGGGGGAAATTCACCCCTCCACTTT.

This clonotype was picked up a small number of times. The chain joins TRBV15 to TRBJ2-3, with 9 bases lining up with TRBD2. With V trimmed by 0 bases and J by 0 bases, 4 bases remained unmatched. Germline V lookup: CDR1 LNHNV, CDR2 YYDKDF (reference sequence). This CDR3 region has 17 residues. The CDR3: CATSRDRLAGSTDTQYF. CDR3 coding DNA: TGTGCCACCAGCAGAGATCGGCTAGCGGGAAGCACAGATACGCAGTATTTT.

V and J are TRBV18 and TRBJ1-4, with D possibly TRBD1 on 5 matching bases. The length of the CDR3 is 16 residues. With 6 bases removed from V and 2 bases from J, the gap between germline ends came to 16 bases. The germline CDR1 and CDR2 sequences are KGHSH and LQKENI. The CDR3 region has the DNA TGTGCCAGCTCGCCCAATCAGGGCACCACTAATGAAAAACTGTTTTTT. It encodes CASSPNQGTTNEKLFF.